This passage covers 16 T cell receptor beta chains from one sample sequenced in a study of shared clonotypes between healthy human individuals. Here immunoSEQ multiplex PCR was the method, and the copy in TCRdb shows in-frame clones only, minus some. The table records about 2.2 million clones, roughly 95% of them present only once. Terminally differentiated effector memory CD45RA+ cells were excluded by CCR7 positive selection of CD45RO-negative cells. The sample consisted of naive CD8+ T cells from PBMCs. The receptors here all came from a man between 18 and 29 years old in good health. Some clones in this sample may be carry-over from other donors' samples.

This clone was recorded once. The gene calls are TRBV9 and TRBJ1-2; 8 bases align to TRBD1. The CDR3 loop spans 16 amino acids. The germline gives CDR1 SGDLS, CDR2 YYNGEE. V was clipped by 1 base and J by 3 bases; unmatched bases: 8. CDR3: CASSVQRDRGDYGYTF. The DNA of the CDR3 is TGTGCCAGCAGCGTACAGCGTGACAGGGGTGACTATGGCTACACCTTC.

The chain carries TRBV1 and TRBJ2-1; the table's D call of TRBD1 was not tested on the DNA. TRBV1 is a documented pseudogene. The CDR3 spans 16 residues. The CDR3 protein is CTSSQVRDIMYNEQFF. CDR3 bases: TGCACCAGCAGCCAAGTACGAGACATCATGTACAATGAGCAGTTCTTC.

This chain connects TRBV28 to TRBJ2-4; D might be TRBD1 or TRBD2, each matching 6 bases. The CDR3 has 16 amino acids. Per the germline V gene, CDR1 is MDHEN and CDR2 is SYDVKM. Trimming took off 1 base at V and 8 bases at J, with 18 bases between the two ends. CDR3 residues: CASSLLSGEVLDIQYF. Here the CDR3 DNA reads TGTGCCAGCAGTTTATTGTCAGGGGAGGTTTTGGACATTCAGTACTTC.

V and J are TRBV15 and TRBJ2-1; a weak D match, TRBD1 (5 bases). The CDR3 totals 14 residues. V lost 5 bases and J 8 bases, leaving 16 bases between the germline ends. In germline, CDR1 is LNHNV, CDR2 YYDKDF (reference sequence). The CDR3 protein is CATSLGEAGYEQFF. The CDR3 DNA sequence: TGTGCCACCAGCCTTGGGGAAGCAGGGTATGAGCAGTTCTTC.

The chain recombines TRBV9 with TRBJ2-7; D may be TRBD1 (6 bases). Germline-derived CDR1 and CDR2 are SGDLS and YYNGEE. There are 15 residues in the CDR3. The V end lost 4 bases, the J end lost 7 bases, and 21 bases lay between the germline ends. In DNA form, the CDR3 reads TGTGCCAGCAGCCACAGGGACGGGACGTCTGGGGAGCAGTACTTC. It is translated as CASSHRDGTSGEQYF.

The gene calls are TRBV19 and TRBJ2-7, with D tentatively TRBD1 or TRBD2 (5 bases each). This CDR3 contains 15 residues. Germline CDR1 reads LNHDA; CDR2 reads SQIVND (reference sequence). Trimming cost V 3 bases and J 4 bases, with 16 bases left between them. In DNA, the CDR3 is TGTGCCAGTAGTATGGGGCGGGCGGCGACATACGAGCAGTACTTC. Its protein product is CASSMGRAATYEQYF.

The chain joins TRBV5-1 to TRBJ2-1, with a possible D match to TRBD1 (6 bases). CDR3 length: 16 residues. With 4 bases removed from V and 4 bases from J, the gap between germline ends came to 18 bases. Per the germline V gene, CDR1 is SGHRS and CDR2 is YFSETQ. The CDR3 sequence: CASSLLRDTIYNEQFF. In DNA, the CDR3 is TGCGCCAGCAGCCTCCTCCGGGACACAATATACAATGAGCAGTTCTTC.

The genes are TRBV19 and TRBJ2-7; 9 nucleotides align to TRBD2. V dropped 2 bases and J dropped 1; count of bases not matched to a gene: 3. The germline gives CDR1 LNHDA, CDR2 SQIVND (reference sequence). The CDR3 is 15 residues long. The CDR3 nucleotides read TGTGCCAGTAGTATACTGACTAGCGGATCCTACGAGCAGTACTTC. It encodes CASSILTSGSYEQYF.

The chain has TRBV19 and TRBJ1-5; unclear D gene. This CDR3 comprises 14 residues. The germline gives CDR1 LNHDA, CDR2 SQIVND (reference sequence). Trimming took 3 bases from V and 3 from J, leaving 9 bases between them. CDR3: CASSIRGFNQPQHF. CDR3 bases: TGTGCCAGTAGTATTCGGGGTTTCAATCAGCCCCAGCATTTT.

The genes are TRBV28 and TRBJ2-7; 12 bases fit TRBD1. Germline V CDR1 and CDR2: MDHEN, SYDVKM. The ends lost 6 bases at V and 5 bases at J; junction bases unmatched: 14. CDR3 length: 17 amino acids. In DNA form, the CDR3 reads TGTGCCAGCAGCACCCGGGACAGGGGGCAACCTCGCGACGAGCAGTACTTC. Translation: CASSTRDRGQPRDEQYF.

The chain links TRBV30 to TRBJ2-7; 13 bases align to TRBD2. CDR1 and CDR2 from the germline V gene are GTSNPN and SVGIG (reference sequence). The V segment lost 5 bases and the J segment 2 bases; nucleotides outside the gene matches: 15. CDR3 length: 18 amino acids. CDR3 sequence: CAWGGVAPGLAGPYEQYF. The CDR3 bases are TGTGCCTGGGGTGGGGTGGCGCCGGGACTAGCGGGACCCTACGAGCAGTACTTC.

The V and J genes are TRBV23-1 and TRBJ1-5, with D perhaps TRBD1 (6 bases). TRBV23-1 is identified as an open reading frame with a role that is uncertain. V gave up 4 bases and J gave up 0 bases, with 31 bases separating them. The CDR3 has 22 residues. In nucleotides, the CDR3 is TGCGCCAGCAGTCCTCCGCCAGGGGCTAATCGAAGGGGGATATATAGCAATCAGCCCCAGCATTTT. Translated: CASSPPPGANRRGIYSNQPQHF.

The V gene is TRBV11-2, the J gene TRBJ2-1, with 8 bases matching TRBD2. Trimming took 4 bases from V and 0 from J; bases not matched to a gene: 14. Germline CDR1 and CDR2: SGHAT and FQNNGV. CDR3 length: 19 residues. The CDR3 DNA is TGTGCCAGCAGCTCCCCAACGACTAGCGCCTTCAACTCCTACAATGAGCAGTTCTTC. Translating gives CASSSPTTSAFNSYNEQFF.

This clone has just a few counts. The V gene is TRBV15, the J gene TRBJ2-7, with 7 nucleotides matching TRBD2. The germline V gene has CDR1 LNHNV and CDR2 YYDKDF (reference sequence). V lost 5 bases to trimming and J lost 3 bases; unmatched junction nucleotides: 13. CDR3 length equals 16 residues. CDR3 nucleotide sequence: TGTGCCACCAGCCAACACCCTGCTAGCGGCCACTACGAGCAGTACTTC. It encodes CATSQHPASGHYEQYF.

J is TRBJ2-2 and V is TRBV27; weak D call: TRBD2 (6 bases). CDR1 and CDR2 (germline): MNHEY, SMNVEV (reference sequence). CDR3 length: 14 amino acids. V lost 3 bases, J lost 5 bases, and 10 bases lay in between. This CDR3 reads CASSFGRVTGELFF. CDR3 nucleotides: TGTGCCAGCAGTTTCGGGAGAGTGACCGGGGAGCTGTTTTTT.

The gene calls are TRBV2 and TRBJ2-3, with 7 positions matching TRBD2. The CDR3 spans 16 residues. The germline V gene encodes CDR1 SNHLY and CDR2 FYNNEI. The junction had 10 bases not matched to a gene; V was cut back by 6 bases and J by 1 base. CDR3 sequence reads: CASSGAGTKGTDTQYF. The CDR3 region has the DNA TGTGCCAGCAGCGGCGCCGGGACTAAGGGCACAGATACGCAGTATTTT.